These T cell receptor beta chains were read from a single sample in a study of CD8 T cells in Susac syndrome. From the immunoSEQ multiplex PCR reads, TCRdb called clonotypes with MiXCR, one entry per CDR3 protein. The profile covers roughly 120,000 distinct CDR3 sequences, with 93% appearing a single time and roughly 0.32% taken by the ten largest. Sequenced: CD8+ T cells from PBMCs. Receptor source: a human donor with multiple sclerosis. Each CDR3 is given with its conserved first and last residue. The order of the fields is V gene, CDR3 length, J gene, D gene, clone size, CDR3 DNA, CDR3 protein. The D gene is left open where the match is weak. Where a row states a size, it is once, few, many or the class of an expanded clone; other rows omit it.

>TRBV19|15|TRBJ1-2|-|-
TGTGCCAGTAGTATAGTTTTCGCCACTAACTATGGCTACACCTTC
CASSIVFATNYGYTF
>TRBV15|12|TRBJ1-1|-|-
TGTGCCACCAGCAGAGATGCCATGGAAGCTTTCTTT
CATSRDAMEAFF
>TRBV29-1|17|TRBJ2-1|-|-
TGCAGCGTTGAAACCCTGAGAGGGGGGAACTCCTACAATGAGCAGTTCTTC
CSVETLRGGNSYNEQFF
>TRBV19|15|TRBJ1-5|TRBD1|-
TGTGCCAGTAGTCTAGGGGGCTGGGGCAATCAGCCCCAGCATTTT
CASSLGGWGNQPQHF
>TRBV29-1|14|TRBJ1-2|-|-
TGCAGCGTTGAAGATCCTGAACCTTACTATGGCTACACCTTC
CSVEDPEPYYGYTF
>TRBV2|10|TRBJ2-3|-|-
TGTGCCAGCAAGGGGGATACGCAGTATTTT
CASKGDTQYF
>TRBV19|15|TRBJ2-5|TRBD1|-
TGTGCCAGCACGAAGGACAGGGGGCCTACGGAGACCCAGTACTTC
CASTKDRGPTETQYF
>TRBV3-1|12|TRBJ2-7|-|few
TGTGCCAGCAGCGCGTACTCCTACGAGCAGTACTTC
CASSAYSYEQYF
>TRBV5-1|13|TRBJ1-2|-|-
TGCGCCAGCTCTCCGGGGGCGGCGATTGGCTACACCTTC
CASSPGAAIGYTF
>TRBV7-9|18|TRBJ1-1|TRBD1|-
TGTGCCAGCAGCGCGGCCCGGGTCAGGGGGCGGGTGGGCACTGAAGCTTTCTTT
CASSAARVRGRVGTEAFF
>TRBV27|14|TRBJ1-4|-|-
TGTGCCAGCAGTGGACGGGGGGGGGCTGAAAAACTGTTTTTT
CASSGRGGAEKLFF
>TRBV20-1|15|TRBJ2-4|-|-
TGCAGTGCTAGAGATCTCGAGGACGTTGGGGACATTCAGTACTTC
CSARDLEDVGDIQYF
>TRBV28|16|TRBJ2-2|TRBD2|-
TGTGCCAGCAGTTTGAGGACACTAGCGGGGCCCGGGGAGCTGTTTTTT
CASSLRTLAGPGELFF
>TRBV5-1|13|TRBJ1-2|TRBD1|-
TGCGCCAGCAGCGTCGGGACAGACTATGGCTACACCTTC
CASSVGTDYGYTF
>TRBV29-1|14|TRBJ2-3|-|-
TGCAGCGCCCCTACAGGGATGGGCACAGATACGCAGTATTTT
CSAPTGMGTDTQYF
>TRBV5-4|12|TRBJ2-7|-|-
TGTGCCAGCAGCGGGGATAGGGACGAGCAGTACTTC
CASSGDRDEQYF
>TRBV29-1|14|TRBJ2-1|TRBD1|-
TGCAGCGCCGCGGGACAGGGAATCTACAATGAGCAGTTCTTC
CSAAGQGIYNEQFF
>TRBV12-3/TRBV12-4|11|TRBJ2-7|-|-
TGTGCCAGCAGTACCGACCGCAGGCAGTACTTC
CASSTDRRQYF